This is a list of T cell receptor beta chains from one sample in a study of metastatic and nonmetastatic thyroid tumors. TCRdb reassembled clones from the PCR reads with MiXCR. The sample gives over 20,000 clones, around 30% of which show up once; approximately 14% is in the top ten. The sample taken for sequencing was blood. The receptors shown here come from a female donor with papillary thyroid cancer or a benign thyroid nodule (not recorded which). Some clones in this sample may be carry-over from other donors' samples. The CDR3 runs from the conserved cysteine through the conserved F or W. The order of the fields is D gene, V gene, clone size, J gene, CDR3 DNA, CDR3 protein. The D gene is left open where the match is weak. Size tells how often a clone was seen (once, few, many) or the class of an expanded clone, and some rows leave it out.

.,TRBV7-4,.,TRBJ1-5,TGTGCCAGCAGCTTAGCGCGTTACGATCAGCCCCAGCATTTT,CASSLARYDQPQHF
.,TRBV7-3,.,TRBJ2-6,TGTGCCAGCAGCTTAATCGGAGGTACTGGGGCCAACGTCCTGACTTTC,CASSLIGGTGANVLTF
.,TRBV9,many,TRBJ1-1,TGTGCCAGCAGCCCCACAGCGAACACTGAAGCTTTCTTT,CASSPTANTEAFF
TRBD1,TRBV20-1,medium-sized,TRBJ2-7,TGCAGTGCAGAAGTGCCGGGACAGGAGTACGAGCAGTACTTC,CSAEVPGQEYEQYF
TRBD2,TRBV6-1,medium-sized,TRBJ2-7,TGTGCCAGCAGTGAAGCGGCTAGCGGCTCCTACGAGCAGTACTTC,CASSEAASGSYEQYF
.,TRBV7-9,.,TRBJ1-1,TGTGCCAGCAGCCCCCATAGTAGGGTGATGACTGAAGCTTTCTTT,CASSPHSRVMTEAFF
TRBD2,TRBV5-1,many,TRBJ2-4,TGCGCCAGCAGCTCCGGGACTACCCCAAACATTCAGTACTTC,CASSSGTTPNIQYF
.,TRBV30,.,TRBJ1-6,TGTGCCTGGAGTAAAGGGGCTCCGGGTAATTCACCCCTCCACTTT,CAWSKGAPGNSPLHF
.,TRBV19,medium-sized,TRBJ2-3,TGTGCCAGTAGTATGGGGGAGGCTTCAGATACGCAGTATTTT,CASSMGEASDTQYF
.,TRBV7-2,.,TRBJ1-1,TGTGCCAGCAGCTCGATGGGCATTTTGAGGACTGAAGCTTTCTTT,CASSSMGILRTEAFF
TRBD2,TRBV7-9,many,TRBJ2-7,TGTGCCAGCAGCTTAGTAGCGGGAGGCTACGAGCAGTACTTC,CASSLVAGGYEQYF
.,TRBV30,.,TRBJ2-2,TGTGCCTGGAGTGGTAGGGACGCCGGGGAGCTGTTTTTT,CAWSGRDAGELFF
.,TRBV18,medium-sized,TRBJ1-4,TGTGCCAGCTCACCCCAACCGGCGGGGCTTGGGGAAAAACTGTTTTTT,CASSPQPAGLGEKLFF
.,TRBV20-1,.,TRBJ1-2,TGCAGTGCTAGAGATGACAGAAACTATGGCTACACCTTC,CSARDDRNYGYTF
.,TRBV7-8,many,TRBJ1-2,TGTGCCAGCAGCTTAGCGCCTCAGGGAGCCGCTGGCTACACCTTC,CASSLAPQGAAGYTF
TRBD2,TRBV5-1,.,TRBJ2-7,TGCGCCAGCAGCCCGACAGGGACTAGCGGGTTCCGGGGGTACGAGCAGTACTTC,CASSPTGTSGFRGYEQYF
.,TRBV10-3,.,TRBJ2-7,TGTGCCATACAAGGCGAAAGCTACGAGCAGTACTTC,CAIQGESYEQYF
.,TRBV6-1,few,TRBJ1-1,TGTGCCAGCAGATCCCCCCAGGACAGACTCACTGAAGCTTTCTTT,CASRSPQDRLTEAFF
TRBD1,TRBV28,.,TRBJ1-1,TGTGCCAGCAGCCTACCCCAGACAGGGAGCACTGAAGCTTTCTTT,CASSLPQTGSTEAFF
TRBD2,TRBV5-1,many,TRBJ2-7,TGCGCCAGCAGCGCAGCGGGGGGCCTCTTCTACGAGCAGTACTTC,CASSAAGGLFYEQYF
.,TRBV7-7,many,TRBJ2-5,TGTGCCAGCAGCCCGTTAGGGCAGGGCGAGACCCAGTACTTC,CASSPLGQGETQYF
.,TRBV6-2/TRBV6-3,few,TRBJ1-6,TGTGCCAGCACTCACTCGAGCTCCTATAATTCACCCCTCCACTTT,CASTHSSSYNSPLHF
TRBD2,TRBV7-8,many,TRBJ2-1,TGTGCCAGCAGCTTAGTGCGGGGGGGGTACAATGAGCAGTTCTTC,CASSLVRGGYNEQFF
.,TRBV11-2,once,TRBJ1-2,TGTGCCAGCAGCTTATCTCTTCAGGGGTATGGCTACACCTTC,CASSLSLQGYGYTF
.,TRBV20-1,.,TRBJ1-1,TGCAGTGCCGTGTCGGGGAACACTGAAGCTTTCTTT,CSAVSGNTEAFF
.,TRBV25-1,.,TRBJ2-5,TGTGCCAGCAGTGAACGGGTGACCCAGTACTTC,CASSERVTQYF
TRBD1,TRBV30,medium-sized,TRBJ1-1,TGTGCCTACACGATGGGGACAGGGCTAAACACTGAAGCTTTCTTT,CAYTMGTGLNTEAFF
.,TRBV6-5,medium-sized,TRBJ2-7,TGTGCCAGCAGTTACTCGTCAGGGGCCTACGAGCAGTACTTC,CASSYSSGAYEQYF
TRBD2,TRBV5-1,.,TRBJ2-3,TGCGCCAGCAGCTCGGGATTAGCGGGGCCAGATACGCAGTATTTT,CASSSGLAGPDTQYF
.,TRBV6-5,.,TRBJ2-7,TGTGCCAGCAGTTATGGACTATTGGGTTCCGAGCAGTACTTC,CASSYGLLGSEQYF
.,TRBV19,.,TRBJ2-7,TGTGCCAGTTCGATGGACCCCCTGGGGGAGCAATACTTC,CASSMDPLGEQYF
.,TRBV19,many,TRBJ1-2,TGTGCCAGTAGTATGGGGTGGACGGATGGCTACACCTTC,CASSMGWTDGYTF
.,TRBV7-2,medium-sized,TRBJ2-7,TGTGCCAGCAGCCAAATTACCTACGAGCAGTACTTC,CASSQITYEQYF
.,TRBV12-3/TRBV12-4,few,TRBJ1-1,TGTGCCAGCAGAGGGACGGGGTTACTGAACACTGAAGCTTTCTTT,CASRGTGLLNTEAFF
.,TRBV19,.,TRBJ2-1,TGTGCCAGTAGTATCTCACAGGGAACCTACAATGAGCAGTTCTTC,CASSISQGTYNEQFF
.,TRBV6-2/TRBV6-3,.,TRBJ1-1,TGTGCCAGCAGTTACGGTTTCCAGTTTGAAGCTTTCTTT,CASSYGFQFEAFF
TRBD1,TRBV12-3/TRBV12-4,few,TRBJ2-7,TGTGCCAGCAGTAAAAGACAGGGGGAGGAGCAGTACTTC,CASSKRQGEEQYF
TRBD2,TRBV14,many,TRBJ2-7,TGTGCCAGCAGCCACAATAGCGGGAGTAACGAGCAGTACTTC,CASSHNSGSNEQYF
.,TRBV7-8,.,TRBJ2-1,TGTACCAGCAGCTCCCGTGTCCCCGATGAGCAGTTCTTC,CTSSSRVPDEQFF
.,TRBV20-1,many,TRBJ2-1,TGCAGTGCTAGAGATCTGGAGGGTAGTTCCTACAATGAGCAGTTCTTC,CSARDLEGSSYNEQFF
TRBD1,TRBV9,.,TRBJ2-7,TGTGCCAGCAGCCCTCGGACAGGGGTCATATACGAGCAGTACTTC,CASSPRTGVIYEQYF